These 25 T cell receptor beta chains came from one sample sequenced in a study of cytomegalovirus exposure and HLA in healthy donors. The PCR ran on 60 Vbeta and 13 Jbeta primers. Clones were read by immunoSEQ multiplex PCR, and TCRdb kept only the in-frame ones, dropping some. The sample lists about 130,000 clones; approximately 84% were seen once. Sequencing was performed on PBMCs. The receptors originated from a young man in good health and CMV-seropositive.

The J gene is TRBJ2-1, the V gene TRBV10-1; D ambiguous. V was trimmed by 6 bases and J by 10 bases, leaving 16 bases between them. CDR1 is WNHNN and CDR2 is SYGVQD in the germline V gene (reference sequence). The CDR3 covers 13 residues. The CDR3 reads CASSPVVYGEQFF. The CDR3, as DNA: TGCGCCAGCAGCCCCGTAGTGTACGGGGAGCAGTTCTTC.

This clone occurred once. This chain uses TRBV9 with TRBJ1-1; D perhaps matches TRBD1 (5 bases). This CDR3 contains 12 residues. V shed 2 bases and J shed 11 bases, with 13 bases lying between them. Germline lookup yields CDR1 SGDLS and CDR2 YYNGEE. The CDR3 loop reads CASSVVQGGAFF. The CDR3 DNA is TGTGCCAGCAGCGTCGTGCAGGGTGGTGCTTTCTTT.

Only a few counts were recorded for this clone. This chain links TRBV11-2 with TRBJ2-2, with D perhaps TRBD1 (5 bases). Germline V lookup: CDR1 SGHAT, CDR2 FQNNGV. The ends were cut back, 3 bases at V and 0 bases at J, with 8 bases in the middle. The CDR3 runs to 15 residues. CDR3 in amino acids: CASSFGHTNTGELFF. For the CDR3, the DNA is TGTGCCAGCAGCTTCGGACACACGAACACCGGGGAGCTGTTTTTT.

The J gene is TRBJ1-1, the V gene TRBV5-1, with TRBD1 matching over 7 bases. The CDR3 loop spans 15 amino acids. Trimming cost V 1 base and J 1 base; bases outside gene matches: 4. Germline V gives CDR1 SGHRS, CDR2 YFSETQ. The CDR3, as DNA: TGCGCCAGCAGCTTGTCTCCAGGGGGGAACACTGAAGCTTTCTTT. Encoded protein: CASSLSPGGNTEAFF.

The V gene is TRBV18, the J gene TRBJ1-3, with TRBD1 matching 11 bases. Per the germline V gene, CDR1 is KGHSH and CDR2 is LQKENI. This CDR3 has 15 residues. Trimming cost V 3 bases and J 2 bases; bases outside gene matches: 0. CDR3 nucleotide sequence: TGTGCCAGCTCACCGGGACAGGGGGCTGGAAACACCATATATTTT. Translating gives CASSPGQGAGNTIYF. Full variable domain (rest looked up from reference TRBV18 and TRBJ1-3): NAGVMQNPRHLVRRRGQEARLRCSPMKGHSHVYWYRQLPEEGLKFMVYLQKENIIDESGMPKERFSAEFPKEGPSILRIQQVVRGDSAAYFCASSPGQGAGNTIYFGEGSWLTVV.

The rearrangement joins TRBV4-3 to TRBJ2-6, with D possibly TRBD1 on 6 matching bases. The CDR3 is 16 residues long. Per the germline V gene, CDR1 is LGHNA and CDR2 is YSLEER. The V gene lost 1 base and the J gene lost 4 bases, with 11 bases spanning the gap. CDR3 amino acids: CASSQGTGTGANVLTF. Here the CDR3 DNA reads TGCGCCAGCAGCCAAGGAACAGGGACCGGGGCCAACGTCCTGACTTTC.

This chain uses TRBV4-3 with TRBJ2-7, with 7 positions matching TRBD2. This CDR3 contains 16 residues. CDR1 and CDR2 (germline): LGHNA, YSLEER. V lost 0 bases, J lost 3 bases, and 8 bases stayed unmatched. CDR3 nucleotides: TGCGCCAGCAGCCAAGATGGGGGGGGTTTCGTCTACGAGCAGTACTTC. It translates to CASSQDGGGFVYEQYF.

The rearrangement joins TRBV7-2 to TRBJ2-6; possible D gene TRBD2, 7 bases. Germline CDR1 reads SGHTA; CDR2 reads FQGNSA. The CDR3 runs 19 residues. V was clipped by 1 base and J by 3 bases, with 19 bases between them. This CDR3 is CASSLDGGGLFLGANVLTF. The CDR3 nucleotides read TGTGCCAGCAGCTTAGATGGGGGGGGGCTTTTTCTTGGGGCCAACGTCCTGACTTTC.

A single count supports this clone. The chain is built from TRBV4-1 and TRBJ1-6; maybe TRBD1 (5 bases). The germline V and J ends were trimmed by 5 bases and 5 bases, with 16 bases remaining between them. CDR1 and CDR2 from the germline V gene are MGHRA and YSYEKL. The CDR3 runs to 16 residues. CDR3 DNA: TGCGCCAGCAGCTACGGACACGACTCTGATAATTCACCCCTCCACTTT. Protein sequence: CASSYGHDSDNSPLHF.

This rearrangement joins TRBV4-3 to TRBJ1-6, with D perhaps TRBD1 (6 bases). The germline V and J ends were trimmed by 0 bases and 11 bases, with 14 bases remaining between them. Germline CDR1 reads LGHNA; CDR2 reads YSLEER. The length of the CDR3 is 15 residues. The CDR3 sequence: CASSQESRGRPPLHF. In DNA form, the CDR3 reads TGCGCCAGCAGCCAAGAGTCCAGGGGAAGGCCACCCCTCCACTTT.

This clone has only a few counts. The gene calls are TRBV2 and TRBJ2-3, with TRBD1 as a possible D gene (6 bases). Germline V CDR1 and CDR2: SNHLY, FYNNEI. Trimming shortened V by 4 bases and J by 2 bases, and 10 bases separated the two germline ends. The CDR3 is made up of 14 amino acids. CDR3 nucleotide sequence: TGTGCCAGCAGTGGGGGGCCGATCACAGATACGCAGTATTTT. Residues: CASSGGPITDTQYF.

The genes are TRBV11-2 and TRBJ2-1, with D tentatively TRBD2 (5 bases). V shed 1 base and J shed 7 bases, with 14 bases lying between them. The CDR3 covers 15 residues. Germline assignment: CDR1 SGHAT and CDR2 FQNNGV. In nucleotides, the CDR3 is TGTGCCAGCAGCTTAGGATATGGGAGTGGGAATGAGCAGTTCTTC. Translating it yields CASSLGYGSGNEQFF.

V is TRBV5-4 and J is TRBJ2-7; 9 bases align to TRBD2. This CDR3 has 13 amino acids. Trimming cost V 8 bases and J 6 bases; bases outside gene matches: 9. Germline CDR1 is SGHNT and CDR2 is YYREEE (reference sequence). This CDR3 is CASTSGRNSEQYF. The CDR3, as DNA: TGTGCCAGTACTAGCGGGCGAAACAGCGAGCAGTACTTC.

The chain combines TRBV2 with TRBJ2-3; possible D gene TRBD1, 5 bases. From germline, CDR1 is SNHLY and CDR2 FYNNEI. Between the trimmed V and J ends, which lost 6 bases and 2 bases, there was a span of 6 bases. The CDR3 runs 12 residues. The DNA for the CDR3 is TGTGCCAGCAGGGACAACACAGATACGCAGTATTTT. It translates to CASRDNTDTQYF.

The rearrangement uses TRBV9 and TRBJ2-2, with D tentatively TRBD2 (6 bases). The CDR3 is 14 residues long. Germline assignment: CDR1 SGDLS and CDR2 YYNGEE. V lost 3 bases, J lost 6 bases, and 12 bases lay in between. CDR3 in DNA: TGTGCCAGCAGCGACACGACTAGTCCCGGGGAGCTGTTTTTT. Amino acids: CASSDTTSPGELFF.

The chain links TRBV6-5 to TRBJ2-5; D is possibly TRBD2 (6 bases). Germline V lookup: CDR1 MNHEY, CDR2 SVGAGI. Trimming took 1 base from V and 11 from J, leaving 11 bases between them. CDR3 length equals 12 residues. CDR3 DNA sequence: TGTGCCAGCAGTTACTTGGGCGGGGAGCAGTACTTC. Its translation is CASSYLGGEQYF.

The sample holds a few counts of this clone. The gene calls are TRBV6-7 and TRBJ2-7; a possible D gene is TRBD1 (5 bases). TRBV6-7 has ORF status, its function being uncertain. The CDR3 covers 16 residues. V lost 8 bases and J lost 0, with 20 bases in between. The CDR3 DNA reads TGTGCCAGCTTCCGACGACAGAACTTTAGCTCCTACGAGCAGTACTTC. As protein: CASFRRQNFSSYEQYF.

Only a few counts were recorded for this clone. V gene TRBV7-9 combines with J gene TRBJ1-1, with D possibly being TRBD1 (6 bases). The CDR3 consists of 15 residues. Trimming cost V 5 bases and J 3 bases, with 16 bases left between them. In germline, CDR1 is SEHNR, CDR2 FQNEAQ (reference sequence). CDR3 DNA: TGTGCCAGCAGCCATTATGAGAAGGGGGACACTGAAGCTTTCTTT. This translates into CASSHYEKGDTEAFF.

The chain links TRBV7-9 to TRBJ2-2; 7 nucleotides match TRBD1. This CDR3 has 15 amino acids. The germline V gene encodes CDR1 SEHNR and CDR2 FQNEAQ (reference sequence). After removal of 2 bases from V and 6 bases from J, the junction contained 6 bases not matched to a gene. The CDR3 nucleotides read TGTGCCAGCAGCTTAAGAACAGGGGTAGCCGGGGAGCTGTTTTTT. It specifies CASSLRTGVAGELFF.

This clone was seen a single time. The chain combines TRBV19 with TRBJ1-5; no firm D call. From germline, CDR1 is LNHDA and CDR2 SQIVND (reference sequence). V lost 3 bases and J 5 bases, leaving 11 bases between the germline ends. The CDR3 length is 14 residues. DNA for the CDR3: TGTGCCAGTAGTATTGCGGCAGACTATCAGCCCCAGCATTTT. It codes for CASSIAADYQPQHF.

The V call is TRBV30, the J call TRBJ2-1; D is ambiguous. CDR1 is GTSNPN and CDR2 is SVGIG in the germline V gene (reference sequence). The length of the CDR3 is 14 residues. Trimming pared 4 bases from V and 6 bases from J, leaving 16 bases between. Written as DNA, the CDR3 is TGTGCCTGGACCTACCCATCTCTGCGCAATGAGCAGTTCTTC. Its translation is CAWTYPSLRNEQFF.

Comment on this clone: A read error may account for a junction end that differs from germline. V usage is TRBV2 and J usage is TRBJ2-7; TRBD2 is a possible D gene (6 bases). The CDR3 length is 12 residues. CDR1 is SNHLY, CDR2 FYNNEI, per germline. The chain's CDR3 is CASRGTAGSWGF. CDR3 nucleotides: TGTGCCAGCAGGGGGACTGCCGGGTCCTGGGGCTTC.

V usage is TRBV14 and J usage is TRBJ2-7, with 11 positions matching TRBD1. The germline gives CDR1 SGHDN, CDR2 FVKESK. V gave up 0 bases and J gave up 3 bases; unmatched junction bases: 4. This CDR3 comprises 16 residues. In DNA, the CDR3 is TGTGCCAGCAGCCAAGATCATGGGACAGGGGGCTACGAGCAGTACTTC. Residues: CASSQDHGTGGYEQYF.

This clone was found a few times. This chain joins TRBV5-4 and TRBJ2-5, with D tentatively TRBD2 (7 bases). The CDR3 sequence is 13 residues long. The V gene lost 0 bases and the J gene lost 5 bases, with 8 bases spanning the gap. Germline lookup yields CDR1 SGHNT and CDR2 YYREEE (reference sequence). CDR3 residues: CASSLEGGETQYF. DNA of the CDR3: TGTGCCAGCAGCTTGGAGGGGGGGGAGACCCAGTACTTC. Complete variable domain (other parts from reference TRBV5-4 and TRBJ2-5): ETGVTQSPTHLIKTRGQQVTLRCSSQSGHNTVSWYQQALGQGPQFIFQYYREEENGRGNFPPRFSGLQFPNYSSELNVNALELDDSALYLCASSLEGGETQYFGPGTRLLVL.

The rearrangement uses TRBV7-2 and TRBJ2-1; 7 positions agree with TRBD2. Losses at the gene ends were 0 bases for V and 5 bases for J; bases not matched to a gene: 4. The CDR3 consists of 15 residues. Germline V gives CDR1 SGHTA, CDR2 FQGNSA. The CDR3 is CASSLAGGPNNEQFF. Written as DNA, the CDR3 is TGTGCCAGCAGCTTAGCGGGAGGGCCGAACAATGAGCAGTTCTTC. The full variable domain, with the rest looked up from reference TRBV7-2 and TRBJ2-1, is GAGVSQSPSNKVTEKGKDVELRCDPISGHTALYWYRQSLGQGLEFLIYFQGNSAPDKSGLPSDRFSAERTGGSVSTLTIQRTQQEDSAVYLCASSLAGGPNNEQFFGPGTRLTVL.